One and the same sample provided the 29 T cell receptor beta chains below, sequenced in a study of siplizumab effects on memory and regulatory T cells. The table came from immunoSEQ multiplex PCR; TCRdb's copy has only in-frame clones and leaves some out. The sample holds roughly 60,000 clones, 90% to 97% seen once. The source material was naive CD8+ T cells sorted from blood. The receptors originated from a human donor in good health.

V and J are TRBV4-2 and TRBJ1-1; no clear D. Trimming stripped 0 bases from V and 6 bases from J, with 8 bases between. CDR1 is LGHNA, CDR2 YNFKEQ, per germline. The length of the CDR3 is 13 residues. The CDR3 sequence is CASSQEALAEAFF. The CDR3 DNA reads as TGTGCCAGCAGCCAAGAGGCGTTGGCTGAAGCTTTCTTT.

The chain has TRBV7-9 and TRBJ1-2; the D gene is possibly TRBD1 (5 bases). This CDR3 comprises 12 residues. With 6 bases removed from V and 12 bases from J, the gap between germline ends came to 17 bases. The germline V gene encodes CDR1 SEHNR and CDR2 FQNEAQ (reference sequence). In DNA, the CDR3 is TGTGCCAGCAGGTCTCAGGGTGGGCTGGACACCTTC. It specifies CASRSQGGLDTF.

This chain joins TRBV21-1 and TRBJ1-1; no DNA check was done on the table's D call, TRBD1. TRBV21-1 is a listed pseudogene. The CDR3 length is 16 residues. This CDR3 is CASSKVRNRVDTEAFF. The CDR3 nucleotides read TGTGCCAGCAGCAAAGTAAGGAACAGGGTGGACACTGAAGCTTTCTTT.

The genes are TRBV9 and TRBJ2-3; D tentatively fits TRBD1 or TRBD2 (5 bases each). The CDR3 length is 14 residues. From germline, CDR1 is SGDLS and CDR2 YYNGEE. V gave up 1 base and J gave up 6 bases, with 12 bases separating them. CDR3 in amino acids: CASSVMRDEDTQYF. Written as DNA, the CDR3 is TGTGCCAGCAGCGTAATGAGGGACGAGGATACGCAGTATTTT.

The V and J genes are TRBV5-4 and TRBJ2-5; no reliable D call. With 0 bases removed from V and 3 bases from J, the gap between germline ends came to 6 bases. The CDR3 covers 13 residues. Germline V gene lookup returns CDR1 SGHNT and CDR2 YYREEE (reference sequence). Here the CDR3 reads CASSLVAEETQYF. The CDR3 DNA sequence: TGTGCCAGCAGCTTGGTCGCAGAAGAGACCCAGTACTTC.

This chain uses TRBV27 with TRBJ2-4; D may be TRBD1 (5 bases). CDR3 length: 14 amino acids. Germline CDR1 reads MNHEY; CDR2 reads SMNVEV (reference sequence). The V gene lost 2 bases and the J gene lost 8 bases, with 13 bases spanning the gap. CDR3 DNA sequence: TGTGCCAGCAGTTTAGGTCAGGGTTTTGACATTCAGTACTTC. This translates into CASSLGQGFDIQYF.

The J gene is TRBJ1-4, the V gene TRBV2, with unresolved D. CDR3 length: 13 amino acids. Germline lookup yields CDR1 SNHLY and CDR2 FYNNEI. V was clipped by 6 bases and J by 5 bases, with 10 bases between them. The CDR3 here is CASSSVKNEKLFF. CDR3 bases: TGTGCCAGCAGCTCAGTCAAGAATGAAAAACTGTTTTTT. Complete variable domain (other parts from reference TRBV2 and TRBJ1-4): EPEVTQTPSHQVTQMGQEVILRCVPISNHLYFYWYRQILGQKVEFLVSFYNNEISEKSEIFDDQFSVERPDGSNFTLKIRSTKLEDSAMYFCASSSVKNEKLFFGSGTQLSVL.

This clone has a single count. The gene calls are TRBV7-9 and TRBJ2-1; D is undetermined. The germline gives CDR1 SEHNR, CDR2 FQNEAQ (reference sequence). The V end lost 1 base, the J end lost 10 bases, and 8 bases lay between the germline ends. This CDR3 comprises 12 residues. CDR3 residues: CASSLDPAEQFF. CDR3 coding DNA: TGTGCCAGCAGCTTAGACCCGGCAGAGCAGTTCTTC.

V and J are TRBV19 and TRBJ2-3; D is unclear. Germline V gene sequence: CDR1 LNHDA, CDR2 SQIVND (reference sequence). This CDR3 is built from 13 residues. Between the trimmed V and J ends, which lost 5 bases and 2 bases, there was a span of 8 bases. CDR3 sequence reads: CASSESFTDTQYF. The CDR3 DNA sequence: TGTGCCAGTAGTGAGTCCTTCACAGATACGCAGTATTTT.

The chain has TRBV6-1 and TRBJ2-3; D is undetermined. Trimming removed 3 bases from V and 14 bases from J, with 9 bases in between. The germline CDR1 and CDR2 sequences are MNHNS and SASEGT. This CDR3 contains 10 residues. Written as DNA, the CDR3 is TGTGCCAGCAGTGAGGTCCATTGGTATTTT. Translation: CASSEVHWYF.

The chain employs TRBV9 and TRBJ1-1, with D possibly matching TRBD1 (6 bases). The CDR3 runs 14 residues. Germline V lookup: CDR1 SGDLS, CDR2 YYNGEE. V lost 4 bases and J lost 8, with 18 bases in between. The DNA for the CDR3 is TGTGCCAGCAGCCCCCGGACAGCCCCCGGCGAAGCTTTCTTT. Translation gives CASSPRTAPGEAFF.

The V and J genes are TRBV4-3 and TRBJ2-3, with no clear D. Trimming took 0 bases from V and 14 from J, leaving 18 bases between them. The CDR3 consists of 14 residues. Per germline, CDR1 LGHNA and CDR2 YSLEER. CDR3 region: CASSQDLSGPWGYF. DNA for the CDR3: TGCGCCAGCAGCCAAGATCTATCAGGACCCTGGGGGTATTTT.

The chain links TRBV28 to TRBJ1-1; 7 nucleotides align to TRBD1. Germline V gene data show CDR1 as MDHEN and CDR2 as SYDVKM. Trimming cost V 9 bases and J 0 bases; bases outside gene matches: 13. The CDR3 contains 16 residues. Here the CDR3 DNA reads TGTGCCAGTAACTCCCGGGACAGCTCCATGAACACTGAAGCTTTCTTT. This codes for CASNSRDSSMNTEAFF.

The V and J genes are TRBV6-1 and TRBJ2-5; unclear D gene. Germline assignment: CDR1 MNHNS and CDR2 SASEGT. V dropped 7 bases and J dropped 4 bases, with 16 bases sitting between them. CDR3 length: 14 residues. CDR3 sequence: CASISPLRLETQYF. CDR3 nucleotides: TGTGCCAGCATTTCCCCCCTTCGTTTAGAGACCCAGTACTTC.

The CDR3 DNA reads TGCGCCAGCAGTGAACGGGACAGGGACTTCGAGCAGTACTTC. This sequence encodes CASSERDRDFEQYF. The chain uses TRBV10-2 and TRBJ2-7; 9 nucleotides line up with TRBD1. The germline CDR1 and CDR2 sequences are WSHSY and SAAADI. V was clipped by 3 bases and J by 6 bases; unmatched bases: 6. The CDR3 contains 14 residues.

The rearrangement uses TRBV4-3 and TRBJ2-5, with D unclear. Germline V gene sequence: CDR1 LGHNA, CDR2 YSLEER. The CDR3 runs to 16 residues. V gave up 0 bases and J gave up 4 bases, with 15 bases separating them. CDR3 amino acids: CASSQDLPSLGETQYF. CDR3 sequence (DNA): TGCGCCAGCAGCCAAGATTTGCCGAGCCTGGGAGAGACCCAGTACTTC.

The rearrangement joins TRBV7-4 to TRBJ1-5; no clear D. Trimming removed 5 bases from V and 2 bases from J, with 19 bases in between. Germline loops: CDR1 SGHVT, CDR2 SQSDAQ. The CDR3 sequence is 17 residues long. CDR3 loop: CASSRIPDGDRNQPQHF. The CDR3 region has the DNA TGTGCCAGCAGCCGAATCCCCGACGGGGATCGCAATCAGCCCCAGCATTTT.

The rearrangement uses TRBV28 and TRBJ1-5; D possibly corresponds to TRBD1 (6 bases). Trimming stripped 3 bases from V and 1 base from J, with 10 bases between. CDR1 is MDHEN and CDR2 is SYDVKM in the germline V gene. CDR3 length: 15 amino acids. CDR3 sequence: CASSFQGQSNQPQHF. The CDR3 bases are TGTGCCAGCAGTTTTCAGGGGCAGAGCAATCAGCCCCAGCATTTT.

The sample holds one count of this clone. This rearrangement joins TRBV27 to TRBJ2-2, with D possibly TRBD1 on 5 matching bases. From germline, CDR1 is MNHEY and CDR2 SMNVEV (reference sequence). V lost 7 bases and J 5 bases, leaving 14 bases between the germline ends. This CDR3 is built from 14 residues. CDR3 in amino acids: CASKVREITGELFF. Written as DNA, the CDR3 is TGTGCCAGCAAGGTCAGGGAAATAACCGGGGAGCTGTTTTTT.

The chain employs TRBV6-6 and TRBJ1-1, with D maybe TRBD1 (5 bases). The CDR3 is 14 amino acids. The V and J ends lost 5 bases and 6 bases respectively, with 16 bases between them. Per germline, CDR1 MNHNY and CDR2 SVGAGI (reference sequence). CDR3 region: CASSPRGGFPEAFF. The CDR3 bases are TGTGCCAGCAGTCCACGGGGGGGGTTCCCTGAAGCTTTCTTT.

The chain combines TRBV19 with TRBJ2-5, with D possibly TRBD2 on 6 matching bases. Per germline, CDR1 LNHDA and CDR2 SQIVND (reference sequence). The CDR3 consists of 15 residues. Trimming removed 0 bases at V and 0 bases at J, with 8 bases between. CDR3 in amino acids: CASSIDRDYQETQYF. The CDR3 DNA is TGTGCCAGTAGTATAGACCGGGACTACCAAGAGACCCAGTACTTC.

The V and J genes are TRBV15 and TRBJ2-3; 7 nucleotides match TRBD1. J lost 1 base, V lost 10 bases, and 8 bases had no gene match. Looked up from germline, CDR1 is LNHNV and CDR2 is YYDKDF (reference sequence). The CDR3 length is 14 residues. CDR3 coding DNA: TGTGCCAGTGTACAGGGGAAAGGCACAGATACGCAGTATTTT. It is translated as CASVQGKGTDTQYF.

About this clone: This specimen includes other DNA sequences encoding the same CDR3. The chain carries TRBV9 and TRBJ2-5; D remains unclear. Germline V gene lookup returns CDR1 SGDLS and CDR2 YYNGEE. Trimming took off 0 bases at V and 4 bases at J, with 4 bases between the two ends. The CDR3 is made up of 12 amino acids. The CDR3 here is CASSVDRETQYF. For the CDR3, the DNA is TGTGCCAGCAGCGTAGACCGAGAGACCCAGTACTTC.

This rearrangement joins TRBV9 to TRBJ2-5; D assignment may be TRBD1 or TRBD2 (6 bases each). Per germline, CDR1 SGDLS and CDR2 YYNGEE. CDR3 size: 14 residues. Between the trimmed V and J ends, which lost 2 bases and 5 bases, there was a span of 13 bases. The CDR3 sequence is CASSVYGGDETQYF. CDR3 nucleotide sequence: TGTGCCAGCAGCGTTTACGGGGGCGATGAGACCCAGTACTTC. Full variable domain (missing parts from reference TRBV9 and TRBJ2-5): DSGVTQTPKHLITATGQRVTLRCSPRSGDLSVYWYQQSLDQGLQFLIQYYNGEERAKGNILERFSAQQFPDLHSELNLSSLELGDSALYFCASSVYGGDETQYFGPGTRLLVL.

In its sample, this clone was seen once. It is unclear where the CDR3 begins or ends on the DNA, so no DNA is shown, and the CDR3 is as TCRdb lists it. This chain uses TRBV27 with TRBJ1-5. The germline gives CDR1 MNHEY, CDR2 SMNVEV (reference sequence). The CDR3 is 13 amino acids long, termini counted. CDR3: CASSSSVNQPQHF.

The CDR3 nucleotides read TGCGCCAGCAGTGAGGACCGGACCTTGAACACTGAAGCTTTCTTT. It encodes CASSEDRTLNTEAFF. The rearrangement uses TRBV10-1 and TRBJ1-1; D gene uncertain. Germline values: CDR1 WNHNN, CDR2 SYGVQD (reference sequence). The length of the CDR3 is 15 residues. The V and J ends lost 2 bases and 0 bases respectively, with 10 bases between them.

The chain is built from TRBV14 and TRBJ1-2, with D possibly TRBD1 on 6 matching bases. The ends were cut back, 0 bases at V and 2 bases at J, with 10 bases in the middle. The CDR3 length is 15 residues. CDR1 and CDR2 from the germline V gene are SGHDN and FVKESK. The CDR3, as DNA: TGTGCCAGCAGCCAAGATCCAGGGGTCAACTATGGCTACACCTTC. This sequence encodes CASSQDPGVNYGYTF.

The chain combines TRBV27 with TRBJ2-7; D gene unclear. V lost 3 bases to trimming and J lost 5 bases, with 17 bases between them. Looked up from germline, CDR1 is MNHEY and CDR2 is SMNVEV (reference sequence). The CDR3 has 15 amino acids. CDR3 in DNA: TGTGCCAGCAGTTTGGAGCTGGTAGTACCCCACGAGCAGTACTTC. Translated, it gives CASSLELVVPHEQYF.

V usage is TRBV30 and J usage is TRBJ1-1, with a tentative D call TRBD1 (5 bases). CDR1 and CDR2 (germline): GTSNPN, SVGIG (reference sequence). Trimming took off 0 bases at V and 5 bases at J, with 13 bases between the two ends. The length of the CDR3 is 14 residues. The CDR3 spells CAWSVGVGWTEAFF. The CDR3 DNA reads as TGTGCCTGGAGTGTAGGGGTCGGTTGGACTGAAGCTTTCTTT.